The 9 T cell receptor beta chains given below trace back to one sample, sequenced in a study of T-cell reconstitution after alpha-beta-depleted transplantation in children. Unique molecular identifiers were incorporated during preparation of the TCRbeta library. Via MiXCR, TCRdb re-called the PCR reads, giving one row per CDR3 protein. The data hold roughly 120,000 distinct CDR3 sequences, with about a tenth observed a single time. Material: PBMCs, obtained before TCRalphabeta/CD19-depleted stem cell transplant. The receptors originated from a boy under 10 years old with acute lymphoblastic leukemia, due to receive a stem cell transplant.

This clonotype was counted only a few times. The V gene is TRBV20-1, the J gene TRBJ2-3; 12 bases match TRBD2. CDR1 DFQATT and CDR2 SNEGSKA come from the germline V gene (reference sequence). Germline trimming cut 3 bases from V and 6 bases from J; bases unmatched to any gene: 10. This CDR3 has 16 amino acids. This CDR3 reads CSASGLAGGADDTQYF. The CDR3 coding sequence is TGCAGTGCTAGTGGTCTAGCGGGAGGGGCTGACGATACGCAGTATTTT.

The chain couples TRBV5-1 to TRBJ2-4; D is perhaps TRBD2 (6 bases). V lost 0 bases, J lost 7 bases, and 11 bases lay in between. The germline gives CDR1 SGHRS, CDR2 YFSETQ. The CDR3 has 14 amino acids. CDR3 DNA: TGCGCCAGCAGCTTGGTGGGGGGAGCGAACATTCAGTACTTC. This gives the protein CASSLVGGANIQYF.

The chain is built from TRBV20-1 and TRBJ2-1; 13 nucleotides agree with TRBD2. Germline V gene lookup returns CDR1 DFQATT and CDR2 SNEGSKA (reference sequence). There are 16 residues in the CDR3. The V segment lost 0 bases and the J segment 8 bases; nucleotides outside the gene matches: 7. This chain's CDR3 is CSARDLTSGRVDEQFF. The CDR3 nucleotides read TGCAGTGCTAGAGATCTAACTAGCGGGAGGGTGGATGAGCAGTTCTTC.

Ten or more counts support this clonotype. The J gene is TRBJ2-1, the V gene TRBV7-2, with D possibly being TRBD2 (6 bases). This CDR3 spans 14 amino acids. Germline CDR1 reads SGHTA; CDR2 reads FQGNSA. Trimming removed 2 bases at V and 6 bases at J, with 11 bases between. CDR3 protein: CASSLYREFNEQFF. Written as DNA, the CDR3 is TGTGCCAGCAGCTTATACCGGGAGTTCAATGAGCAGTTCTTC.

The chain links TRBV7-9 to TRBJ2-7; 7 positions agree with TRBD2. The CDR3 consists of 14 residues. Looked up from germline, CDR1 is SEHNR and CDR2 is FQNEAQ (reference sequence). V trimming: 3 bases; J trimming: 1 base; junction bases outside the gene matches: 3. The CDR3 loop is CASSFLAESYEQYF. CDR3 in DNA: TGTGCCAGCAGCTTTCTAGCGGAGTCCTACGAGCAGTACTTC.

This clonotype was observed a handful of times. The chain recombines TRBV5-1 with TRBJ2-2; TRBD1 matches 8 bases. The germline gives CDR1 SGHRS, CDR2 YFSETQ. V trimming: 1 base; J trimming: 0 bases; junction bases outside the gene matches: 5. CDR3 length: 17 amino acids. CDR3 in DNA: TGCGCCAGCAGCTTGATGCCAGGGGGCCCGAACACCGGGGAGCTGTTTTTT. Translating gives CASSLMPGGPNTGELFF. Full variable domain (missing parts from reference TRBV5-1 and TRBJ2-2): KAGVTQTPRYLIKTRGQQVTLSCSPISGHRSVSWYQQTPGQGLQFLFEYFSETQRNKGNFPGRFSGRQFSNSRSEMNVSTLELGDSALYLCASSLMPGGPNTGELFFGEGSRLTVL.

The chain has TRBV7-8 and TRBJ2-2; D not resolved. Between the trimmed V and J ends, which lost 6 bases and 4 bases, there was a span of 15 bases. The CDR3 is 15 residues long. The germline CDR1 and CDR2 sequences are SGHVS and FQNEAQ. CDR3 bases: TGTGCCAGCAGGCAGTTTCTACGAGGCACCGGGGAGCTGTTTTTT. Translated: CASRQFLRGTGELFF.

The sample holds many counts of this clonotype. For the CDR3, the DNA is TGCGCCAGCAGCTTGGAACCTGGGACTAGCAATGAGCAGTTCTTC. This translates into CASSLEPGTSNEQFF. The rearrangement joins TRBV5-1 to TRBJ2-1, with TRBD2 matching 8 bases. Germline CDR1 and CDR2: SGHRS and YFSETQ. Trimming took 0 bases from V and 6 from J; bases not matched to a gene: 5. This CDR3 has 15 amino acids.

This clonotype was recorded only once. One end of the junction is discordant with germline, which a read error may explain. Here the CDR3 reads CASSLAERERTFF. As DNA, the CDR3 is TGTGCCAGCAGCTTGGCCGAGAGGGAACGGACGTTTTTC. The V gene is TRBV5-5, the J gene TRBJ1-2; no definite D call. The CDR3 spans 13 residues. CDR1 SGHKS and CDR2 YYEKEE come from the germline V gene (reference sequence).